These 24 T cell receptor beta chains were all obtained from the same sample, sequenced in a study of T cell responses to AZD1222 COVID-19 vaccine. Sequencing was performed with immunoSEQ multiplex PCR; in TCRdb, only in-frame clones are kept and a portion is missing. The sample has more than 75,000 clones; around 90% are singletons. Sequences were derived from peripheral blood, sampled on day 0 of AZD1222 vaccination. The receptors derive from an adult in good health.

The chain links TRBV6-5 to TRBJ1-3; the D is unclear. The CDR3 is 15 amino acids. Germline CDR1 and CDR2: MNHEY and SVGAGI. Trimming cost V 0 bases and J 0 bases, with 6 bases left between them. The CDR3 spells CASSYSEVSGNTIYF. DNA for the CDR3: TGTGCCAGCAGTTACTCTGAAGTCTCTGGAAACACCATATATTTT.

The chain links TRBV7-9 to TRBJ2-2, with D perhaps matching TRBD2 (5 bases). The CDR3 consists of 13 residues. Trimming took off 1 base at V and 13 bases at J, with 13 bases between the two ends. Germline V gives CDR1 SEHNR, CDR2 FQNEAQ (reference sequence). CDR3 sequence (DNA): TGTGCCAGCAGCTTAGAGGGTCCGGCGGGGCTGTTTTTT. This encodes CASSLEGPAGLFF.

The chain couples TRBV28 to TRBJ2-7; perhaps TRBD2 as D (6 bases). Trimming removed 5 bases at V and 2 bases at J, with 19 bases between. The CDR3 sequence is 16 residues long. The germline V gene has CDR1 MDHEN and CDR2 SYDVKM. The CDR3 DNA reads TGTGCCAGCAGTACCACAGGAGCTGGAGGGCCCTACGAGCAGTACTTC. Encoded protein: CASSTTGAGGPYEQYF.

This rearrangement joins TRBV28 to TRBJ1-5, with 8 bases that match TRBD1. Germline V gene sequence: CDR1 MDHEN, CDR2 SYDVKM. The CDR3 is 16 residues long. V lost 2 bases to trimming and J lost 6 bases; unmatched junction nucleotides: 9. CDR3 DNA: TGTGCCAGCAGTTTAGGTGTCAGGGGGCGCATTCAGCCCCAGCATTTT. Protein product: CASSLGVRGRIQPQHF.

The chain is built from TRBV6-5 and TRBJ2-1; D not resolved. Trimming took off 11 bases at V and 9 bases at J, with 23 bases between the two ends. Germline CDR1 is MNHEY and CDR2 is SVGAGI. The CDR3 is 14 amino acids. CDR3 sequence: CAGTSGYDSSEQFF. DNA for the CDR3: TGTGCCGGTACCTCGGGCTACGATAGCAGTGAGCAGTTCTTC.

This sequence joins TRBV28 and TRBJ1-6, with a possible D match to TRBD1 (6 bases). The CDR3 has 18 residues. CDR1 and CDR2 (germline): MDHEN, SYDVKM. Trimming removed 7 bases at V and 0 bases at J, with 19 bases between. The DNA of the CDR3 is TGTGCCAGCACAAGTAACACGGGGACAAGCTCCTATAATTCACCCCTCCACTTT. It codes for CASTSNTGTSSYNSPLHF. Complete variable domain (other parts from reference TRBV28 and TRBJ1-6): DVKVTQSSRYLVKRTGEKVFLECVQDMDHENMFWYRQDPGLGLRLIYFSYDVKMKEKGDIPEGYSVSREKKERFSLILESASTNQTSMYLCASTSNTGTSSYNSPLHFGNGTRLTVT.

This rearrangement joins TRBV19 to TRBJ1-4, with 9 positions matching TRBD1. CDR1 and CDR2 (germline): LNHDA, SQIVND (reference sequence). The CDR3 totals 15 residues. With 3 bases clipped from V and 7 bases from J, the junction kept 6 bases outside the gene matches. This CDR3 reads CASSISGQGGEKLFF. CDR3 DNA: TGTGCCAGTAGTATTTCGGGACAGGGTGGTGAAAAACTGTTTTTT.

The rearrangement joins TRBV5-6 to TRBJ1-2; D is undetermined. The length of the CDR3 is 13 residues. V lost 4 bases and J lost 4, with 11 bases in between. Germline assignment: CDR1 SGHDT and CDR2 YYEEEE. This CDR3 is CASSLREPYGYTF. The CDR3 DNA sequence: TGTGCCAGCAGCCTCCGGGAGCCCTATGGCTACACCTTC.

V is TRBV20-1 and J is TRBJ2-1; D unresolved. This CDR3 is built from 11 residues. In germline, CDR1 is DFQATT, CDR2 SNEGSKA (reference sequence). V was cut by 5 bases and J by 7 bases, with 9 bases left in between. CDR3 sequence (DNA): TGCAGTGCTTGGTCCCTAAATGAGCAGTTCTTC. It specifies CSAWSLNEQFF.

The V call is TRBV7-9, the J call TRBJ2-7, with D perhaps matching TRBD1 (6 bases). The length of the CDR3 is 17 residues. The V gene lost 1 base and the J gene lost 1 base, with 17 bases spanning the gap. Germline CDR1 and CDR2: SEHNR and FQNEAQ (reference sequence). The chain's CDR3 is CASSLVPQGMGSYEQYF. The CDR3 coding sequence is TGTGCCAGCAGCTTAGTGCCACAGGGAATGGGATCCTACGAGCAGTACTTC. Full variable domain (outside the CDR3, taken from reference TRBV7-9 and TRBJ2-7): DTGVSQNPRHKITKRGQNVTFRCDPISEHNRLYWYRQTLGQGPEFLTYFQNEAQLEKSRLLSDRFSAERPKGSFSTLEIQRTEQGDSAMYLCASSLVPQGMGSYEQYFGPGTRLTVT.

This clone came up once. The V call is TRBV6-2 or TRBV6-3, the J call TRBJ2-6; 10 nucleotides agree with TRBD2. Trimming at V came to 1 base and at J to 0 bases, leaving 9 bases not matched to a gene. This CDR3 comprises 20 residues. Germline CDR1 and CDR2: MNHEY and SVGEGT. The CDR3 region is CASSYYHSGLASSGANVLTF. The CDR3 coding sequence is TGTGCCAGCAGTTACTACCATTCGGGACTAGCGTCCTCTGGGGCCAACGTCCTGACTTTC.

The chain joins TRBV28 to TRBJ1-2, with a weak D call TRBD1 (6 bases). The germline gives CDR1 MDHEN, CDR2 SYDVKM. This CDR3 region has 11 residues. The CDR3 DNA reads TGTTCTACTCACAGGGATCCTGGCTACACCTTC. Translation gives CSTHRDPGYTF.

The J gene is TRBJ1-2, the V gene TRBV2, with TRBD1 matching over 7 bases. The trim removed 6 bases at V and 5 bases at J, leaving 3 bases unmatched. Per the germline V gene, CDR1 is SNHLY and CDR2 is FYNNEI. The length of the CDR3 is 12 residues. CDR3 DNA sequence: TGTGCCAGCAGGGGACAGCTATATGGCTACACCTTC. Amino acids: CASRGQLYGYTF.

CDR3 protein: CASSQDLSSGRAYEQYF. CDR3 sequence (DNA): TGTGCCAGCAGCCAAGATCTTTCAAGCGGGAGGGCCTACGAGCAGTACTTC. The rearrangement links TRBV3-1 (or the pseudogene TRBV3-2) to TRBJ2-7; TRBD2 agrees at 10 bases. This CDR3 spans 17 amino acids. V trimming: 0 bases; J trimming: 2 bases; junction bases outside the gene matches: 7. Germline CDR1 and CDR2: LGHDT and YNNKEL (reference sequence).

The V gene is TRBV28, the J gene TRBJ2-5, with D maybe TRBD1 (5 bases). The CDR3 contains 14 residues. Germline CDR1 MDHEN, CDR2 SYDVKM. V lost 7 bases and J 2 bases, leaving 14 bases between the germline ends. CDR3 bases: TGTGCCAGCACCTTGGGGCAGTCACAAGAGACCCAGTACTTC. It codes for CASTLGQSQETQYF. Supplemented by reference TRBV28 and TRBJ2-5, the full variable domain reads DVKVTQSSRYLVKRTGEKVFLECVQDMDHENMFWYRQDPGLGLRLIYFSYDVKMKEKGDIPEGYSVSREKKERFSLILESASTNQTSMYLCASTLGQSQETQYFGPGTRLLVL.

The chain employs TRBV11-2 and TRBJ2-5; D remains ambiguous. This CDR3 spans 14 amino acids. The germline CDR1 and CDR2 sequences are SGHAT and FQNNGV. Trimming stripped 5 bases from V and 1 base from J, with 11 bases between. The CDR3 sequence is CASSPRDPQETQYF. The DNA for the CDR3 is TGTGCCAGCAGCCCCCGCGACCCCCAAGAGACCCAGTACTTC.

The chain uses TRBV30 and TRBJ2-7; 7 bases match TRBD1. Germline V gene sequence: CDR1 GTSNPN, CDR2 SVGIG (reference sequence). This CDR3 has 13 residues. The J segment lost 3 bases and the V segment lost 3 bases, leaving 5 bases of the junction unmatched. The DNA of the CDR3 is TGTGCCTGGAGAGGGACAGCGAACTACGAGCAGTACTTC. This encodes CAWRGTANYEQYF.

This clone was observed a single time. The J gene is TRBJ1-1, the V gene TRBV27, with D tentatively TRBD1 (5 bases). The CDR3 contains 13 residues. The V gene lost 2 bases and the J gene lost 5 bases, with 9 bases spanning the gap. Germline V gene lookup returns CDR1 MNHEY and CDR2 SMNVEV (reference sequence). The CDR3 loop is CASSLGGATEAFF. The CDR3 region has the DNA TGTGCCAGCAGTTTAGGTGGGGCGACTGAAGCTTTCTTT.

This clone has just a few counts. The chain has TRBV6-1 and TRBJ1-2; 7 positions agree with TRBD1. Trimming at V came to 1 base and at J to 5 bases, leaving 10 bases not matched to a gene. The CDR3 totals 16 residues. Germline V gene lookup returns CDR1 MNHNS and CDR2 SASEGT. The CDR3 nucleotides are TGTGCCAGCAGTGAAGGTCAAGGACAGGTTTTTTATGGCTACACCTTC. This sequence encodes CASSEGQGQVFYGYTF.

This clone was observed a handful of times. The chain is built from TRBV2 and TRBJ2-7; TRBD1 aligns across 11 bases. The CDR3 spans 12 residues. The V gene's germline CDR1 is SNHLY and CDR2 FYNNEI. Trimming cost V 7 bases and J 12 bases; bases outside gene matches: 8. The CDR3 loop reads CASNQGQGAVYF. CDR3 DNA sequence: TGTGCCAGCAACCAAGGACAGGGGGCGGTGTACTTC. The full variable domain, completed using reference TRBV2 and TRBJ2-7, is EPEVTQTPSHQVTQMGQEVILRCVPISNHLYFYWYRQILGQKVEFLVSFYNNEISEKSEIFDDQFSVERPDGSNFTLKIRSTKLEDSAMYFCASNQGQGAVYFGPGTRLTVT.

This chain links TRBV5-8 with TRBJ2-5; 8 bases align to TRBD2. Per germline, CDR1 SGHTS and CDR2 YDEGEE. CDR3 size: 16 residues. V lost 1 base to trimming and J lost 5 bases; unmatched junction nucleotides: 10. The CDR3 DNA sequence: TGTGCCAGCAGCTTGTTTCCAGCGGGAGTAGTGGAGACCCAGTACTTC. This codes for CASSLFPAGVVETQYF.

The chain combines TRBV20-1 with TRBJ1-4; 11 bases map to TRBD1. CDR3 length: 11 amino acids. Germline V CDR1 and CDR2: DFQATT, SNEGSKA (reference sequence). The CDR3 region has the DNA TGCCTGGGACAGGGGGGAGAAAAACTGTTTTTT. The encoded protein is CLGQGGEKLFF.

This sequence joins TRBV11-2 and TRBJ2-7, with D unresolved. CDR3 length: 15 residues. CDR1 and CDR2 (germline): SGHAT, FQNNGV. The ends were cut back, 0 bases at V and 0 bases at J, with 9 bases in the middle. The CDR3 region is CASSLEGWSSYEQYF. CDR3 coding DNA: TGTGCCAGCAGCTTAGAGGGCTGGAGCTCCTACGAGCAGTACTTC.

The rearrangement links TRBV5-1 to TRBJ2-7; TRBD1 aligns across 9 bases. The CDR3 has 15 amino acids. V shed 1 base and J 4 bases; nucleotides not matched to a gene: 6. CDR1 SGHRS and CDR2 YFSETQ come from the germline V gene. The CDR3 sequence: CASSLRGTGQYEQYF. CDR3 nucleotides: TGCGCCAGCAGCTTGCGGGGGACAGGGCAGTACGAGCAGTACTTC. Full variable domain (remainder filled in from reference TRBV5-1 and TRBJ2-7): KAGVTQTPRYLIKTRGQQVTLSCSPISGHRSVSWYQQTPGQGLQFLFEYFSETQRNKGNFPGRFSGRQFSNSRSEMNVSTLELGDSALYLCASSLRGTGQYEQYFGPGTRLTVT.